The subject of this entry is one T cell receptor (beta chain). Its antigen is unidentified. The record originates from a study of T cell responses to AZD1222 COVID-19 vaccine. Study-level results: Repertoire collection took place solely once the T cell response had peaked. The donor cohort was predominantly white British with a female majority, and clonal diversity may have been underestimated. Targets within unmutated variant regions were reportedly found for nearly half of spike-specific TCRs.

Analysis merged second doses at about 4 or about 12 weeks. Germline values: CDR1 SEHNR, CDR2 FQNEAQ (reference sequence). V lost 0 bases and J lost 3, with 14 bases in between. This CDR3 is built from 16 residues. Measured with immunoSEQ multiplex PCR; TCRdb has only the in-frame clones, and not every one. The sample holds some 170,000 clones, approximately 89% seen once. The receptor was derived from an adult who received the AZD1222 COVID-19 vaccine. The sample was peripheral blood, taken 28 days after the second AZD1222 dose. The chain has TRBV7-9 and TRBJ1-1; the D gene is possibly TRBD1 (5 bases). The CDR3 is CASSLALWGEDTEAFF. The CDR3 bases are TGTGCCAGCAGCTTAGCCCTGTGGGGGGAGGACACTGAAGCTTTCTTT.